The 8 T cell receptor beta chains below come from one sample, sequenced in a study of CD4+ T cells in melanoma. Data came from immunoSEQ multiplex PCR; TCRdb stores just in-frame clones and leaves some out. The profile shows some 13,000 clones, roughly 80% of them singletons. Sequencing was done on a sample of cells from a culture (not recorded whether cultured in vitro). The receptors derive from a human donor with melanoma.

This clone was seen only once. This sequence joins TRBV10-2 and TRBJ1-2; TRBD1 agrees at 9 bases. CDR1 and CDR2 from the germline V gene are WSHSY and SAAADI. The junction had 26 bases not matched to a gene; V was cut back by 1 base and J by 8 bases. This CDR3 is built from 21 residues. The CDR3 sequence is CASSEFENPGQGPGRVRGYTF. CDR3 nucleotides: TGCGCCAGCAGTGAGTTTGAGAATCCGGGACAGGGTCCGGGACGTGTTCGGGGCTACACCTTC.

The chain couples TRBV7-2 to TRBJ2-5; D is uncertain. Germline values: CDR1 SGHTA, CDR2 FQGNSA. This CDR3 is 13 amino acids long. Trimming left V 5 bases short and J 5 bases short, with 12 bases between. CDR3 amino acids: CASSPVRRETQYF. The CDR3 DNA reads TGTGCCAGCAGCCCCGTCCGTAGGGAGACCCAGTACTTC.

This chain uses TRBV27 with TRBJ1-6; 7 positions agree with TRBD1. The germline gives CDR1 MNHEY, CDR2 SMNVEV (reference sequence). Trimming took 6 bases from V and 4 from J; bases not matched to a gene: 12. CDR3 length: 17 amino acids. The CDR3 protein is CASRGYRGIGYNSPLHF. In DNA form, the CDR3 reads TGTGCCAGCAGGGGGTACAGGGGCATAGGGTATAATTCACCCCTCCACTTT.

The chain has TRBV2 and TRBJ2-7, with TRBD1 as a possible D gene (6 bases). V shed 11 bases and J shed 4 bases, with 21 bases lying between them. The CDR3 runs 14 residues. Germline V CDR1 and CDR2: SNHLY, FYNNEI. The CDR3 DNA follows: TGTGCCTGTGAGATAGGGGACACGGCTTACGAGCAGTACTTC. Amino acids: CACEIGDTAYEQYF.

The chain employs TRBV5-1 and TRBJ2-5; 7 positions agree with TRBD1. V was clipped by 4 bases and J by 6 bases; unmatched bases: 6. The CDR3 extends over 13 amino acids. CDR1 is SGHRS, CDR2 YFSETQ, per germline. CDR3 nucleotides: TGCGCCAGCAGCCAGCGGACAGGACAGACCCAGTACTTC. It is translated as CASSQRTGQTQYF.

This clone was observed a handful of times. The J gene is TRBJ2-7, the V gene TRBV18; 7 bases map to TRBD1. After removal of 1 base from V and 1 base from J, the junction contained 7 bases not matched to a gene. The CDR3 loop spans 16 amino acids. Germline-derived CDR1 and CDR2 are KGHSH and LQKENI. CDR3 coding DNA: TGTGCCAGCTCACCACTAGGACAGGCCCTTTCCTACGAGCAGTACTTC. It encodes CASSPLGQALSYEQYF.

The gene calls are TRBV30 and TRBJ1-5, with D possibly TRBD1 on 6 matching bases. Germline V gene data show CDR1 as GTSNPN and CDR2 as SVGIG (reference sequence). The CDR3 runs to 13 residues. V was pared by 1 base and J by 5 bases, with 9 bases between. The CDR3 region is CAWSGDTYQPQHF. The DNA for the CDR3 is TGTGCCTGGAGTGGGGACACCTATCAGCCCCAGCATTTT. Filled out from reference TRBV30 and TRBJ1-5, the complete variable domain reads SQTIHQWPATLVQPVGSPLSLECTVEGTSNPNLYWYRQAAGRGLQLLFYSVGIGQISSEVPQNLSASRPQDRQFILSSKKLLLSDSGFYLCAWSGDTYQPQHFGDGTRLSIL.

This clone was observed a few times. V gene TRBV6-6 combines with J gene TRBJ2-7; D assignment may be TRBD1 or TRBD2 (5 bases each). Germline CDR1 is MNHNY and CDR2 is SVGAGI (reference sequence). The length of the CDR3 is 15 residues. V was pared by 5 bases and J by 5 bases, with 19 bases between. The CDR3 nucleotides read TGTGCCAGCAGTGCCGCCGGGGCCGCGGCTGACGAGCAGTACTTC. Protein sequence: CASSAAGAAADEQYF.